This is a list of T cell receptor beta chains from one sample in a study of preoperative IRX-2 immunotherapy in early breast cancer. The data were produced by immunoSEQ multiplex PCR, yet TCRdb's version contains in-frame clones alone and is incomplete. The sample lists 55,000 to 70,000 clones; roughly 94% were seen once. This sample was gathered from a patient treated with IRX-2 immunotherapy. These TCRs come from a human donor with breast cancer. Each CDR3 is given with its conserved first and last residue. Fields, in order: clone size, D gene, J gene, V gene, CDR3 DNA, CDR3 protein. A D gene is named only where the DNA matches it firmly. Clone size is shown for a subset of rows, as once, few, many or a class of expanded clone.

size: -; D: -; J: TRBJ1-2; V: TRBV5-1; DNA: TGCGCCAGCAGCTTGAGGGATTCTGCCTATGGCTACACCTTC; CDR3: CASSLRDSAYGYTF
size: -; D: -; J: TRBJ2-7; V: TRBV7-9; DNA: TGTGCCAGCAGCTTAGCAGGGGCGGGCGAGCAGTACTTC; CDR3: CASSLAGAGEQYF
size: -; D: -; J: TRBJ2-7; V: TRBV28; DNA: TGTGCCAGCACCACATTGGGGACAAACTCCTACGAGCAGTACTTC; CDR3: CASTTLGTNSYEQYF
size: -; D: TRBD2; J: TRBJ2-5; V: TRBV4-2; DNA: TGTGCCAGCAGCCTCTGGGGGACTAGCGGGGAAGAGACCCAGTACTTC; CDR3: CASSLWGTSGEETQYF
size: once; D: TRBD2; J: TRBJ2-3; V: TRBV7-8; DNA: TGTGCCAGCAGCTTAGTGTTGGGCGGGAGGGCCAGAGCTAGCACAGATACGCAGTATTTT; CDR3: CASSLVLGGRARASTDTQYF
size: -; D: -; J: TRBJ2-3; V: TRBV7-2; DNA: TGTGCCAGCAGCTCCCCGATACATAACCCCGGTTTTCCACCGGATACGCAGTATTTT; CDR3: CASSSPIHNPGFPPDTQYF
size: -; D: TRBD2; J: TRBJ2-3; V: TRBV18; DNA: TGTGCCAGCTCAGGGACTAGCGGCCTAGATACGCAGTATTTT; CDR3: CASSGTSGLDTQYF
size: -; D: -; J: TRBJ1-2; V: TRBV5-1; DNA: TGCGCCAGCAGCCCGAGGGTGGGGGAAGGCGGCTACACCTTC; CDR3: CASSPRVGEGGYTF
size: -; D: TRBD2; J: TRBJ2-5; V: TRBV11-3; DNA: TGTGCCAGCAGCTTAGGCACCGGGACTAGGGAGACCCAGTACTTC; CDR3: CASSLGTGTRETQYF
size: -; D: -; J: TRBJ2-1; V: TRBV5-1; DNA: TGCGCCAGCAGCTTGGGGGATCGTGAGCAGTTCTTC; CDR3: CASSLGDREQFF
size: -; D: -; J: TRBJ1-1; V: TRBV10-3; DNA: TGTGCCATCAGTACGTTAAGGGGCACTGAAGCTTTCTTT; CDR3: CAISTLRGTEAFF
size: -; D: -; J: TRBJ2-1; V: TRBV7-2; DNA: TGTGCCAGCAGCGTAGACAATGAGCAGTTCTTC; CDR3: CASSVDNEQFF
size: -; D: -; J: TRBJ2-5; V: TRBV7-9; DNA: TGTGCCAGCAGCTCCCAACGGGGGATAGGTCGGGAGACCCAGTACTTC; CDR3: CASSSQRGIGRETQYF
size: -; D: -; J: TRBJ2-1; V: TRBV7-2; DNA: TGTGCCAGCAGCTCTAGGGACGGAGGCTCCTACAATGAGCAGTTCTTC; CDR3: CASSSRDGGSYNEQFF
size: -; D: TRBD2; J: TRBJ2-1; V: TRBV28; DNA: TGTGCCAGCAGTTCGACTAGCGGACTCTACAATGAGCAGTTCTTC; CDR3: CASSSTSGLYNEQFF
size: -; D: -; J: TRBJ1-2; V: TRBV7-8; DNA: TGTGCCAGCAGCTTAGTCGTCGGCAACTATGGCTACACCTTC; CDR3: CASSLVVGNYGYTF
size: few; D: -; J: TRBJ1-1; V: TRBV30; DNA: TGTGCCTGGAGTACGTTGACTGAAGCTTTCTTT; CDR3: CAWSTLTEAFF
size: -; D: -; J: TRBJ1-3; V: TRBV15; DNA: TGTGCCACCAGCAGAGAGCAGGGGTCGTATGGAAACACCATATATTTT; CDR3: CATSREQGSYGNTIYF
size: -; D: -; J: TRBJ1-5; V: TRBV2; DNA: TGTGCCAGCAGTGGAGGGAACAGCAATCAGCCCCAGCATTTT; CDR3: CASSGGNSNQPQHF
size: -; D: -; J: TRBJ2-1; V: TRBV18; DNA: TGTGCCAGCTCACCTGCCTTAGCGAGCGGAAGTGAGCAGTTCTTC; CDR3: CASSPALASGSEQFF
size: -; D: -; J: TRBJ1-1; V: TRBV7-6; DNA: TGTGCCAGCAGCCCGCTTTGGGGGGCGGACACTGAAGCTTTCTTT; CDR3: CASSPLWGADTEAFF
size: -; D: TRBD1; J: TRBJ2-5; V: TRBV2; DNA: TGTGCCAGCAGGGACAGGGGGCCAGAGACCCAGTACTTC; CDR3: CASRDRGPETQYF
size: -; D: -; J: TRBJ2-5; V: TRBV5-1; DNA: TGCGCCAGCAGCTTCGTCCAGGTTGAAGAGACCCAGTACTTC; CDR3: CASSFVQVEETQYF
size: -; D: -; J: TRBJ2-7; V: TRBV2; DNA: TGTGCCAGCAGCGCGAGCTCCTACGAGCAGTACTTC; CDR3: CASSASSYEQYF
size: -; D: TRBD1; J: TRBJ1-5; V: TRBV4-2; DNA: TGTGCCAGCAGCCAAGACCGAAGGACAGGGGGTTATCAGCCCCAGCATTTT; CDR3: CASSQDRRTGGYQPQHF
size: once; D: TRBD1; J: TRBJ2-7; V: TRBV2; DNA: TGTGCCAGCAGCGACAGGGGCCCGGAGCAGTACTTC; CDR3: CASSDRGPEQYF
size: -; D: -; J: TRBJ2-5; V: TRBV4-1; DNA: TGCGCCAGCAGCCTCATTCCGACGGACCAAGAGACCCAGTACTTC; CDR3: CASSLIPTDQETQYF
size: -; D: -; J: TRBJ2-3; V: TRBV28; DNA: TGTGCCAGCAGTGGCAGCGGCACAGATACGCAGTATTTT; CDR3: CASSGSGTDTQYF
size: -; D: -; J: TRBJ2-6; V: TRBV11-2; DNA: TGTGCCAGCAGCTTAGTCGGCAAGGTCGGCTCTGGGGCCAACGTCCTGACTTTC; CDR3: CASSLVGKVGSGANVLTF
size: -; D: TRBD2; J: TRBJ2-1; V: TRBV25-1; DNA: TGTGCCAGCAGTGAACAGGGAGCGGGAGGTTTTTGGGACAATGAGCAGTTCTTC; CDR3: CASSEQGAGGFWDNEQFF
size: -; D: -; J: TRBJ2-3; V: TRBV5-4; DNA: TGTGCCAGCAGCTTGGCGGGAGACGGGGATACGCAGTATTTT; CDR3: CASSLAGDGDTQYF
size: -; D: TRBD1; J: TRBJ2-7; V: TRBV7-2; DNA: TGTGCCAGCAGCTTGGGACAGGGGGTCTACGAGCAGTACTTC; CDR3: CASSLGQGVYEQYF
size: -; D: TRBD1; J: TRBJ1-1; V: TRBV7-2; DNA: TGTGCCAGCAGAGCAGGGGGAGGGAACACTGAAGCTTTCTTT; CDR3: CASRAGGGNTEAFF
size: -; D: -; J: TRBJ1-1; V: TRBV6-5; DNA: TGTGCCAGCAGTTACTTCTCTATAGGGTATTTCTTT; CDR3: CASSYFSIGYFF
size: -; D: TRBD2; J: TRBJ2-1; V: TRBV15; DNA: TGTGCCACCAGCAGAGATAACGCGGGAGGGAACAATGAGCAGTTCTTC; CDR3: CATSRDNAGGNNEQFF
size: -; D: -; J: TRBJ2-7; V: TRBV19; DNA: TGTGCCAGTAGTATAGATGGTGGTGGCGACGAGCAGTACTTC; CDR3: CASSIDGGGDEQYF
size: -; D: -; J: TRBJ2-6; V: TRBV7-9; DNA: TGTGCCAGCAGCTCGGGGGGACAGCCCTCTGGGGCCAACGTCCTGACTTTC; CDR3: CASSSGGQPSGANVLTF
size: -; D: -; J: TRBJ2-2; V: TRBV5-1; DNA: TGCGCCAGCAGCCATCCAGCATCGAACACCGGGGAGCTGTTTTTT; CDR3: CASSHPASNTGELFF
size: -; D: -; J: TRBJ1-1; V: TRBV6-5; DNA: TGTGCCAGCAGTTACGGGCAGGGAGGATCGAACACTGAAGCTTTCTTT; CDR3: CASSYGQGGSNTEAFF
size: -; D: TRBD2; J: TRBJ2-2; V: TRBV19; DNA: TGTGCCAGTCTAGCGGGAGGGCCCGGGGAGCTGTTTTTT; CDR3: CASLAGGPGELFF
size: -; D: -; J: TRBJ2-3; V: TRBV21-1; DNA: TGTGCCAGCAGCAAAACTACCGGGACTCCTAGCACAGATACGCAGTATTTT; CDR3: CASSKTTGTPSTDTQYF
size: -; D: -; J: TRBJ2-5; V: TRBV5-4; DNA: TGTGCCAGCAGCTTGGACGGCTCTCACGGGCGGGGGACCCAGTACTTC; CDR3: CASSLDGSHGRGTQYF
size: -; D: -; J: TRBJ2-7; V: TRBV4-1; DNA: TGCGCCAGCAGCCACATGGCAGGGTTAGAGCAGTACTTC; CDR3: CASSHMAGLEQYF
size: -; D: TRBD2; J: TRBJ2-1; V: TRBV19; DNA: TGTGCCAGTAGTATGCCGGCTAGCGGCTACAATGAGCAGTTCTTC; CDR3: CASSMPASGYNEQFF